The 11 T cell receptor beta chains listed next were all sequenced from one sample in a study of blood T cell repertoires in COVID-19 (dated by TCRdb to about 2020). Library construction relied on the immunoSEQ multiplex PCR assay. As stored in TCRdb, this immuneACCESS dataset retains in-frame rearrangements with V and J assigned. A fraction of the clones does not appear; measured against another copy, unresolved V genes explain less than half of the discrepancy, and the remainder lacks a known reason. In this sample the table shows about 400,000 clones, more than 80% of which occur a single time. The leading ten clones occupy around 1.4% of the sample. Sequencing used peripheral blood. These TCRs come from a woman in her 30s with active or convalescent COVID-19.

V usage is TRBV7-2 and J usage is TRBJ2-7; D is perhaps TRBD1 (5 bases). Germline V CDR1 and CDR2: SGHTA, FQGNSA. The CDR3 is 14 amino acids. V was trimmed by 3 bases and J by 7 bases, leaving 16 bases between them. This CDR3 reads CASSFGAGSLEQYF. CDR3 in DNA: TGTGCCAGCAGCTTTGGGGCCGGCTCCCTAGAGCAGTACTTC. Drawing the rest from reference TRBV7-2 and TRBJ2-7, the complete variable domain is GAGVSQSPSNKVTEKGKDVELRCDPISGHTALYWYRQSLGQGLEFLIYFQGNSAPDKSGLPSDRFSAERTGGSVSTLTIQRTQQEDSAVYLCASSFGAGSLEQYFGPGTRLTVT.

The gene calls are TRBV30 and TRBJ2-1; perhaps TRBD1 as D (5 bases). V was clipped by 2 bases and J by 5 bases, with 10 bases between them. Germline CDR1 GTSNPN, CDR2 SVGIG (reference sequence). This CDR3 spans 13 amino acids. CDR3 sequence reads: CAWSRRGNNEQFF. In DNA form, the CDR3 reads TGTGCCTGGAGTCGAAGGGGAAACAATGAGCAGTTCTTC.

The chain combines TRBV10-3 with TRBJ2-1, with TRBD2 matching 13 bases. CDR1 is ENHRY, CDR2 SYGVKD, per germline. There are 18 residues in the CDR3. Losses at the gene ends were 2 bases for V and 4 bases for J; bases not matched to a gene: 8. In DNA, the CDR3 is TGTGCCATCAGTGAGCCTAAACTAGCGGGAGGGTTATACAATGAGCAGTTCTTC. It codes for CAISEPKLAGGLYNEQFF.

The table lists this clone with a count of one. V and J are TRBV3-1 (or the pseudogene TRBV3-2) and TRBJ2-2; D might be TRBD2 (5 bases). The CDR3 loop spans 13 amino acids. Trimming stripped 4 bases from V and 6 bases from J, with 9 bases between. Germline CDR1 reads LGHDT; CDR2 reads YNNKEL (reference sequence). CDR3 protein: CASSPLASGELFF. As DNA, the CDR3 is TGTGCCAGCAGCCCTCTAGCCTCCGGGGAGCTGTTTTTT.

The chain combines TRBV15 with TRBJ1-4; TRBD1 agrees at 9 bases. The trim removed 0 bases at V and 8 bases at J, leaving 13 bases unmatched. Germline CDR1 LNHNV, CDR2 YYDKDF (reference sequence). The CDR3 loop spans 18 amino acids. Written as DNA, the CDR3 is TGTGCCACCAGCAGAGAAGACCCATGGGACAGGGCATGGGAAAAACTGTTTTTT. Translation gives CATSREDPWDRAWEKLFF.

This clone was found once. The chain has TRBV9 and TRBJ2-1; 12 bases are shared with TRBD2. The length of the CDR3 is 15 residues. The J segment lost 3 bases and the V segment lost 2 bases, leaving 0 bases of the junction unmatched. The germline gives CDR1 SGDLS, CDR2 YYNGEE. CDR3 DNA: TGTGCCAGCAGCGTGACTAGCGGGGGCTACAATGAGCAGTTCTTC. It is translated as CASSVTSGGYNEQFF. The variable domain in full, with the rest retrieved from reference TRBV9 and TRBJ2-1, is DSGVTQTPKHLITATGQRVTLRCSPRSGDLSVYWYQQSLDQGLQFLIQYYNGEERAKGNILERFSAQQFPDLHSELNLSSLELGDSALYFCASSVTSGGYNEQFFGPGTRLTVL.

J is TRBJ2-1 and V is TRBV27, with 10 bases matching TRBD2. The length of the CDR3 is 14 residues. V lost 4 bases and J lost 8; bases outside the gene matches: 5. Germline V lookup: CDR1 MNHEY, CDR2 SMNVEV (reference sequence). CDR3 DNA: TGTGCCAGCAGTTGGAAACTAGCGGGATATGAGCAGTTCTTC. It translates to CASSWKLAGYEQFF.

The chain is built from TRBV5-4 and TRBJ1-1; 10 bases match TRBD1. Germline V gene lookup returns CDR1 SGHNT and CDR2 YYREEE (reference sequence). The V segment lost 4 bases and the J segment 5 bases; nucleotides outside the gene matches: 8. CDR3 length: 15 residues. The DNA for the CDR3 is TGTGCCAGCAGCCGCTGGGACAGGGGAAAAACTGAAGCTTTCTTT. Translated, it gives CASSRWDRGKTEAFF.

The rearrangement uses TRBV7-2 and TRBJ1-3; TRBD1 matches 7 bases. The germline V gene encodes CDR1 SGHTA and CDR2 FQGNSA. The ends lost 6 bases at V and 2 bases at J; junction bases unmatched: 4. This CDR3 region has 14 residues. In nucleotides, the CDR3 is TGTGCCAGCAGTCAAGGACAGGCTGGAAACACCATATATTTT. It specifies CASSQGQAGNTIYF.

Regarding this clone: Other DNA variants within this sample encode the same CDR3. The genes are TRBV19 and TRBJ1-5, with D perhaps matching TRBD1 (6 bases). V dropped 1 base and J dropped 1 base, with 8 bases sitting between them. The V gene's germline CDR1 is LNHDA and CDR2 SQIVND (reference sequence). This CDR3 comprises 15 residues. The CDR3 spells CASSIVTGSNQPQHF. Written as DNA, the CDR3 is TGTGCCAGTAGTATAGTGACAGGAAGCAATCAGCCCCAGCATTTT.

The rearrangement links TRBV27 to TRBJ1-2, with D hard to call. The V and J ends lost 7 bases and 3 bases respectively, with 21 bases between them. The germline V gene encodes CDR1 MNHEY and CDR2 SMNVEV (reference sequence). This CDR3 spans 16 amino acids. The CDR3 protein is CASKDLPGGSDYGYTF. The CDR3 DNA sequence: TGTGCCAGCAAAGATCTACCGGGAGGGTCAGACTATGGCTACACCTTC.